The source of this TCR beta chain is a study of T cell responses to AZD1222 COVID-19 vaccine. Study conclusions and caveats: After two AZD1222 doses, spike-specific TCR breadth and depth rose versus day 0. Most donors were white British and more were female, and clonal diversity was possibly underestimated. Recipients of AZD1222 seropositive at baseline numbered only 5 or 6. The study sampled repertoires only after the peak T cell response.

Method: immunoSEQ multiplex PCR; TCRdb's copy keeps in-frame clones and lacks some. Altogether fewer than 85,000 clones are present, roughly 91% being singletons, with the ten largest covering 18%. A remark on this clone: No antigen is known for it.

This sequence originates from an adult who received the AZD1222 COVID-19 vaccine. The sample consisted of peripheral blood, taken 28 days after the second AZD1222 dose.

DNA for the CDR3: TGTGCCTGGAGTAACGGGGGGACCGCCGAGCAGTACTTC. Translating it yields CAWSNGGTAEQYF. The chain recombines TRBV30 with TRBJ2-7; 7 nucleotides agree with TRBD2. The CDR3 sequence is 13 residues long. Germline CDR1 GTSNPN, CDR2 SVGIG (reference sequence). V trimming: 2 bases; J trimming: 6 bases; junction bases outside the gene matches: 7.